This TCR beta chain is drawn from a study of neurological immune-mediated disorders (dated by TCRdb to between 2018 and 2020). Regarding the study in general: Peripheral blood TCR-beta repertoires from HTLV-I-associated myelopathy (HAM/TSP) patients, multiple sclerosis patients and healthy controls were compared by UMI-based sequencing. To precisely calculate how much the frequency of each individual clone varied, libraries were sequenced in technical triplicate. The cohort was made up of 60 to 75 subjects, consisting of some 14 HAM/TSP patients, around 35 multiple sclerosis patients and about 20 healthy controls. Longitudinal samples, technical triplicates and paired sorted CD4+ and CD8+ T-cell subsets, alongside PBMC samples, were included among the 106 TCR-beta libraries. What the study reported, not specific to this receptor: Across subjects, expanded clones never shared an identical CDR3 amino acid sequence, which suggests that the TCR-beta repertoires in every group were private. The highest TCR clonal expansion was observed in HAM/TSP patients, whereas the lowest was observed in MS patients, even when compared with healthy controls.

This clonotype was detected many times. This receptor's antigen is unknown. The sample holds no much larger clone one base away, and base qualities are not on file. The junction shows trimming of 4 bases on V and 5 bases on J, plus 15 bases between the germline ends. CDR1 and CDR2 were assigned from the germline V gene as SGHRS and YFSETQ. Counted from cysteine to phenylalanine, this CDR3 has 14 amino acids. The DNA shown is the 42-base CDR3, in frame from base 1. The meaning of the sample's time point label: technical triplicate 1. Libraries from unsorted PBMCs were made from 2 million PBMCs kept in RNAlater at -80 degrees C until RNA extraction. Peripheral blood was subjected to Ficoll-Hypaque density gradient centrifugation to isolate PBMCs, which were then cryopreserved in liquid nitrogen. cDNA was synthesized by template-switch 5'RACE using a primer with a 10-nucleotide random unique molecular identifier that tagged each TCR transcript. Each sequencing run produced over 160 million TCR-beta sequences covering 15-18 subjects. The RNeasy kit was used for extraction of total RNA. TCR-beta VDJ regions were amplified with primers for the TCR constant region and the 5'RACE anchor, using the KAPA Real-time Library Amplification kit. Sample indexes and Illumina adaptors were added in a first PCR, and a second PCR then increased library yield. After purification with Ampure beads, the TCR product of roughly 650 bp was size-selected on a 2% E-gel SizeSelection system. Before pooling, library quality was checked on a Bioanalyzer, concentration was measured with Qubit, and libraries were quantified with the Kapa Library Quantification kit. Paired-end 2 x 150 bp sequencing of the libraries was performed on an Illumina HiSeq 2500. To increase sequence diversity, roughly 24-31% phiX was spiked into each library pool. Turning to the authors' computational methods: Quality-filtered reads were processed with the UMI-based MiGEC pipeline, which removed over 85% of raw TCR sequences during error correction. IMGT germline references were used for alignment of VDJ genes, and clonotypes were defined by a unique CDR3 amino acid sequence together with V-J genes. Clonal expansion, Shannon diversity and CDR3 relatedness were evaluated with VDJtools (CalcPairwiseDistances, ClusterSamples), while phylogenetic trees were built in CLCbio workbench. Clones with at least 8 unique UMIs were defined as expanded, with this threshold being based on coefficient-of-variation modelling across technical triplicates. Using fastp trimming at Q25 and MiXCR clonotype assembly, TCRdb reanalyzed the public sequencing data and kept in-frame beta chains. Under each unique CDR3 protein, matching rows form one entry showing the most common genes and DNA. Clone size and V and J calls follow TCRdb, not the original study. Counted in this sample were some 38,000 distinct CDR3 sequences; around 10% of them appeared once. Roughly 4% of the sample is in the top ten clones.

The origin of this receptor is a man in his 60s with HTLV-1-associated myelopathy (HAM/TSP). This receptor chain uses TRBV5-1 and TRBJ2-5; the D gene is perhaps TRBD1, on 6 matching bases. The sample comprised PBMCs. The CDR3 has the sequence CASSVGQHRETQYF. The nucleotide sequence is TGCGCCAGCAGCGTCGGACAGCACAGGGAGACCCAGTACTTC.